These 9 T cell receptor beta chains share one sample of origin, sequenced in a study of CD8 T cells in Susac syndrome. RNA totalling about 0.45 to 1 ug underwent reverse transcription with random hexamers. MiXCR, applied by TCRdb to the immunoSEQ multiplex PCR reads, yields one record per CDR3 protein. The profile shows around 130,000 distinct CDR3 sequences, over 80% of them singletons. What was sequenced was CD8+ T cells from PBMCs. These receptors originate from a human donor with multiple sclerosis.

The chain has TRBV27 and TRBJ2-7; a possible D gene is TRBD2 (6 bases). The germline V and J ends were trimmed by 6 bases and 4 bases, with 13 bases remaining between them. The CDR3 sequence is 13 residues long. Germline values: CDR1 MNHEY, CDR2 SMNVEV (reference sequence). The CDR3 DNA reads TGTGCCAGCAGCTTGGGTGCGGGGTACGAGCAGTACTTC. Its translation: CASSLGAGYEQYF.

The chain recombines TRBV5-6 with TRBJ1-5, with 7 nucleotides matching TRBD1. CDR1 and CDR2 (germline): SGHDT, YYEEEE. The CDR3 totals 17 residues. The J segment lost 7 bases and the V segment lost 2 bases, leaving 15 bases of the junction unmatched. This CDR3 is CASSFKNQQGSGQPQHF. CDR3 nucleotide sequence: TGTGCCAGCAGCTTCAAAAACCAACAGGGGTCGGGACAGCCCCAGCATTTT.

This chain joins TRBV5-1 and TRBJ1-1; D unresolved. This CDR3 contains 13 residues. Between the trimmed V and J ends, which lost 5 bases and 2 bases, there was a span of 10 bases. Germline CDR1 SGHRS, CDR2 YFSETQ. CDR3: CASRIGSNTEAFF. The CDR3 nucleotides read TGCGCCAGCAGAATAGGGTCCAACACTGAAGCTTTCTTT.

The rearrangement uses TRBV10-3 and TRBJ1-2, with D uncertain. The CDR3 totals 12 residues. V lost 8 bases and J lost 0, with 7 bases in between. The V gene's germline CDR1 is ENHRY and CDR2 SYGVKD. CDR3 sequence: CAIGLTNYGYTF. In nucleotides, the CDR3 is TGTGCCATCGGACTAACTAACTATGGCTACACCTTC.

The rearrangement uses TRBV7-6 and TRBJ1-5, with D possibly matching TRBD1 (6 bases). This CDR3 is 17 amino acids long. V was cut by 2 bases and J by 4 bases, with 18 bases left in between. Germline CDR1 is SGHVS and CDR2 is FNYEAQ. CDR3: CASSLRTDSVGNQPQHF. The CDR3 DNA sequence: TGTGCCAGCAGCTTAAGGACAGACTCAGTGGGGAATCAGCCCCAGCATTTT.

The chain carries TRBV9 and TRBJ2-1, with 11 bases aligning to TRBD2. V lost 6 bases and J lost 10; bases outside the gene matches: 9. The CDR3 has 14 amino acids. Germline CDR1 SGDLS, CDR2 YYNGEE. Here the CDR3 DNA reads TGTGCCAGCACCTTGGGACTAGCGGCAAGAGAGCAGTTCTTC. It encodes CASTLGLAAREQFF.

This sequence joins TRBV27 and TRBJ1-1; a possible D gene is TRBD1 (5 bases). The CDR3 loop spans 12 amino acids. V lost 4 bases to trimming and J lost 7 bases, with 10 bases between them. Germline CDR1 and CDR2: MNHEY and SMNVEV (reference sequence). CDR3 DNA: TGTGCCAGCAGTTGGGGGGGAGGTGAAGCTTTCTTT. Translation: CASSWGGGEAFF.

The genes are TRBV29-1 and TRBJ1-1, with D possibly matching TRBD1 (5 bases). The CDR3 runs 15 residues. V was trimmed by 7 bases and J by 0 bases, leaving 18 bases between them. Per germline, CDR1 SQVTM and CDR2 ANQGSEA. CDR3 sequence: CSALGGVYMNTEAFF. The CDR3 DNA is TGCAGCGCCCTTGGGGGAGTGTACATGAACACTGAAGCTTTCTTT.

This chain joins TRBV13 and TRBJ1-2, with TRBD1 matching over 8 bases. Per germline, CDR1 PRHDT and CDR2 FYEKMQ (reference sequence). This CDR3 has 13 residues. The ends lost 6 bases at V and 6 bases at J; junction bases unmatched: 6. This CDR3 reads CASSADREDGYTF. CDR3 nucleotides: TGTGCCAGCAGTGCGGACAGGGAAGATGGCTACACCTTC.